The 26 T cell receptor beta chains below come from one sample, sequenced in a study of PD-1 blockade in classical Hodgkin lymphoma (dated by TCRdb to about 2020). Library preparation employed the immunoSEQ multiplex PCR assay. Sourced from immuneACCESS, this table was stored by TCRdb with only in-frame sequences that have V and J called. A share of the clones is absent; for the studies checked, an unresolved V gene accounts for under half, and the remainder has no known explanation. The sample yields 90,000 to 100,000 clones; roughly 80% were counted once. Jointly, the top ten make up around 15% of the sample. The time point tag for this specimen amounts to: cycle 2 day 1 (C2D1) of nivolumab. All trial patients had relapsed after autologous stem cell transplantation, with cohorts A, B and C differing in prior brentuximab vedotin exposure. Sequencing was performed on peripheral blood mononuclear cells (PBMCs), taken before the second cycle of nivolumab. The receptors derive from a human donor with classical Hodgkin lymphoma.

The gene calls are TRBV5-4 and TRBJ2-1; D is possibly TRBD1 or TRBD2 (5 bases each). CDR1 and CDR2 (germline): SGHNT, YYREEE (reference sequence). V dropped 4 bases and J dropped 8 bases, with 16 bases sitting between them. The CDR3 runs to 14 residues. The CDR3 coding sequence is TGTGCCAGCAGCCCCCAGGGAGCAGGCGATGAGCAGTTCTTC. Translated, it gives CASSPQGAGDEQFF.

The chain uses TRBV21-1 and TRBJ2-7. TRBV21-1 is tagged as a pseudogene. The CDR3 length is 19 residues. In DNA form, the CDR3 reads TGTGCCAGCAGCAAAGCAAGCGGATGGGGGGCGAGGATACCCTACGAGCAGTACTTC. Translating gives CASSKASGWGARIPYEQYF.

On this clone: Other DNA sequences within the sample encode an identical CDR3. Here the CDR3 reads CASSLSGTAVYEQYF. CDR3 DNA sequence: TGTGCCAGCAGTTTATCCGGGACAGCGGTCTACGAGCAGTACTTC. The rearrangement uses TRBV27 and TRBJ2-7, with 7 bases aligning to TRBD1. Per germline, CDR1 MNHEY and CDR2 SMNVEV (reference sequence). J lost 3 bases, V lost 0 bases, and 5 bases had no gene match. The CDR3 contains 15 residues.

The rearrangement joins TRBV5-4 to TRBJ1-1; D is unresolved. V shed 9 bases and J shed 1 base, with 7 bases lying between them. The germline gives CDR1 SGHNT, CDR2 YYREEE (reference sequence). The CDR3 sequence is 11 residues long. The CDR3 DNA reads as TGTGCCACACAGAGGAACACTGAAGCTTTCTTT. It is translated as CATQRNTEAFF.

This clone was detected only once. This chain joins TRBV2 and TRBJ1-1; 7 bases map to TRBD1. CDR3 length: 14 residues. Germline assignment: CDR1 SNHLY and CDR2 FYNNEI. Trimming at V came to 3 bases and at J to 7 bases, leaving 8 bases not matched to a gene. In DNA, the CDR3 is TGTGCCAGCAGTGAGTGGACAGGTGGGTTTGAAGCTTTCTTT. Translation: CASSEWTGGFEAFF.

The CDR3 sequence: CASSSRGRSYGYTF. In DNA, the CDR3 is TGTGCCAGCAGCTCCCGTGGCCGGAGCTATGGCTACACCTTC. This chain links TRBV7-8 with TRBJ1-2; no definite D call. There are 14 residues in the CDR3. The germline V gene has CDR1 SGHVS and CDR2 FQNEAQ. The V and J ends lost 4 bases and 4 bases respectively, with 13 bases between them.

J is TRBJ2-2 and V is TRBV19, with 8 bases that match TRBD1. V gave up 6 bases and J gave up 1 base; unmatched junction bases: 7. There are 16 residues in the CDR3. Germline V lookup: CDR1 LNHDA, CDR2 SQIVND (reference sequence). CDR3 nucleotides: TGTGCCAGTAGGACCTTCGACAGGGGGAACACCGGGGAGCTGTTTTTT. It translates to CASRTFDRGNTGELFF. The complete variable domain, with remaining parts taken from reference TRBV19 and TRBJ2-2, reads DGGITQSPKYLFRKEGQNVTLSCEQNLNHDAMYWYRQDPGQGLRLIYYSQIVNDFQKGDIAEGYSVSREKKESFPLTVTSAQKNPTAFYLCASRTFDRGNTGELFFGEGSRLTVL.

The CDR3 coding sequence is TGTGCCAGCAGCTCAATCTTAGGCAATCAGCCCCAGCATTTT. Its translation is CASSSILGNQPQHF. The chain has TRBV7-8 and TRBJ1-5, with D unresolved. V dropped 4 bases and J dropped 2 bases, with 9 bases sitting between them. This CDR3 has 14 amino acids. Germline V gene sequence: CDR1 SGHVS, CDR2 FQNEAQ.

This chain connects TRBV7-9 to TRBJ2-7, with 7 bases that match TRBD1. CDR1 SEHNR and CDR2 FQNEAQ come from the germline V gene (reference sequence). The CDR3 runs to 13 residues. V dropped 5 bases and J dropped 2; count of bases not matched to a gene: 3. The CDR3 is CASSPGQTYEQYF. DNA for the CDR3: TGTGCCAGCAGCCCGGGACAGACCTACGAGCAGTACTTC.

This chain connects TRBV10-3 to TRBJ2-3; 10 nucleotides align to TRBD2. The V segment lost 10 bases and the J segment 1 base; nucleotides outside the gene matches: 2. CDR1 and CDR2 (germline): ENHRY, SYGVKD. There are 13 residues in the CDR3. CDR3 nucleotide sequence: TGTGCCACCGGACTAGCGGGCACAGATACGCAGTATTTT. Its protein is CATGLAGTDTQYF.

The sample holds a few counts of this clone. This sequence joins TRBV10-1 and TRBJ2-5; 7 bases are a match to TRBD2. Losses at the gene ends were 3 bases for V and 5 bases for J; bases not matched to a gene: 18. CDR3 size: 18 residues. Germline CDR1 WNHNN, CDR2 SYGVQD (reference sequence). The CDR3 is CASSDGLGPSGSGETQYF. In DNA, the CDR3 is TGCGCCAGCAGTGATGGACTCGGGCCTAGCGGATCAGGGGAGACCCAGTACTTC.

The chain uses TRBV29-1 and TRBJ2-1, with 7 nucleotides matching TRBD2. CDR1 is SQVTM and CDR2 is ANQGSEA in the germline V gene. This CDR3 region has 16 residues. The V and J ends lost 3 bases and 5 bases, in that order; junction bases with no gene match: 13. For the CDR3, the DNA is TGCAGCGTTGAGTTGATCGGGTCGGGGAGGGACAATGAGCAGTTCTTC. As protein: CSVELIGSGRDNEQFF.

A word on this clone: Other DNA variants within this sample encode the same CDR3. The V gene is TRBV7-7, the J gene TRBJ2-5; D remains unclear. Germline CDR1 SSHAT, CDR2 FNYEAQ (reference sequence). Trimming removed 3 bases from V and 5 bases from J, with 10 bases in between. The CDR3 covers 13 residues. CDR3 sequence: CASSFRLGETQYF. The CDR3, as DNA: TGTGCCAGCAGCTTCCGGTTGGGGGAGACCCAGTACTTC.

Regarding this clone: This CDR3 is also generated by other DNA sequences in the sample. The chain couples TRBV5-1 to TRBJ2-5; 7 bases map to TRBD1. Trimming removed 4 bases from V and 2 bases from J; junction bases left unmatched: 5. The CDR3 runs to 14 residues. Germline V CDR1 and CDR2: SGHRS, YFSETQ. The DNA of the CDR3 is TGCGCCAGCAGCGATAGACAGGGACAAGAGACCCAGTACTTC. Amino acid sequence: CASSDRQGQETQYF.

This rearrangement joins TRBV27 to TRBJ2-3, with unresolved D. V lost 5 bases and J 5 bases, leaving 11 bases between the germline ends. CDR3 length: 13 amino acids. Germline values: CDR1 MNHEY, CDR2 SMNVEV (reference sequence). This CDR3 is CASSPRIGDTQYF. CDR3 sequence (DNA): TGTGCCAGCAGTCCACGTATCGGAGATACGCAGTATTTT.

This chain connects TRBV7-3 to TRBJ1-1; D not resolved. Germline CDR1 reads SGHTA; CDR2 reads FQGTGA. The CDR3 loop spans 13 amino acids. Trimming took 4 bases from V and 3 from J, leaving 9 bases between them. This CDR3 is CASSSRPDTEAFF. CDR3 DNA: TGTGCCAGCAGCTCAAGACCTGACACTGAAGCTTTCTTT.

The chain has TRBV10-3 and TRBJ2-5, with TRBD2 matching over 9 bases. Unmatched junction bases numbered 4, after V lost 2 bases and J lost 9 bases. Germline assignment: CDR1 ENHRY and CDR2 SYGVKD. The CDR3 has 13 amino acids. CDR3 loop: CAISEVQREAQYF. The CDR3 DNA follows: TGTGCCATCAGTGAGGTACAGCGGGAGGCCCAGTACTTC.

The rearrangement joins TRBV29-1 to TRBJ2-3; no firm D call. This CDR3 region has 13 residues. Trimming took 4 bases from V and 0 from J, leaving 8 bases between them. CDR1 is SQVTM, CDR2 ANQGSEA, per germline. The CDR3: CSVGAASTDTQYF. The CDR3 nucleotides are TGCAGCGTTGGGGCAGCGAGCACAGATACGCAGTATTTT.

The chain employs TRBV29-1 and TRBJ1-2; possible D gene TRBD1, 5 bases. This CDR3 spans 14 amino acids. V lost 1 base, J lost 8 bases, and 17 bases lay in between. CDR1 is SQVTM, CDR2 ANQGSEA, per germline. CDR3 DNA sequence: TGCAGCGTTGAAGTTGGGGGTCGATTAAGAGGCTACACCTTC. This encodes CSVEVGGRLRGYTF.

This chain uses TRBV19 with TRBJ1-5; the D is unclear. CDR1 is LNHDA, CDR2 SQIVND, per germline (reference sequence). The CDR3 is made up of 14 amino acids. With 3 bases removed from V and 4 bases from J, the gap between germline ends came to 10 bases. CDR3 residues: CASSILMGNQPQHF. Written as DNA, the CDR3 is TGTGCCAGTAGTATTCTTATGGGAAATCAGCCCCAGCATTTT.

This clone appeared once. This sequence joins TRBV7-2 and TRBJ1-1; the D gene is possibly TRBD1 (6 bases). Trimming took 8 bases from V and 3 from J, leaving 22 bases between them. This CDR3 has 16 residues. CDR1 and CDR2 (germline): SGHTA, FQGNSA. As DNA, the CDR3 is TGTGCCAGCGACCAAATGCTACAGGGTTTACACACTGAAGCTTTCTTT. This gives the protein CASDQMLQGLHTEAFF.

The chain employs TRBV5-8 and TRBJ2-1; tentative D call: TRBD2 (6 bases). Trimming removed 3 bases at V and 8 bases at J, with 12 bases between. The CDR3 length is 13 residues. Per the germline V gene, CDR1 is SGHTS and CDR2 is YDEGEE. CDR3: CASSWGLPDEQFF. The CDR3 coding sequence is TGTGCCAGCAGCTGGGGACTCCCCGATGAGCAGTTCTTC.

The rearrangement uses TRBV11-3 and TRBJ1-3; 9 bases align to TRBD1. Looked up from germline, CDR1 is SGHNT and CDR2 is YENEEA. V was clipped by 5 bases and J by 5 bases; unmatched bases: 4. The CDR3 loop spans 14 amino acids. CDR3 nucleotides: TGTGCCAGCAGCCCCGGGACAGGGCGAAACACCATATATTTT. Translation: CASSPGTGRNTIYF.

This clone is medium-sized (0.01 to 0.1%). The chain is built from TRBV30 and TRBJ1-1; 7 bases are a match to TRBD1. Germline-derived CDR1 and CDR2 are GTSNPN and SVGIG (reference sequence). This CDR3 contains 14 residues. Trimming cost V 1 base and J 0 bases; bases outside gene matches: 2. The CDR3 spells CAWSGGGMNTEAFF. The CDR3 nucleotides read TGTGCCTGGAGTGGAGGGGGCATGAACACTGAAGCTTTCTTT.

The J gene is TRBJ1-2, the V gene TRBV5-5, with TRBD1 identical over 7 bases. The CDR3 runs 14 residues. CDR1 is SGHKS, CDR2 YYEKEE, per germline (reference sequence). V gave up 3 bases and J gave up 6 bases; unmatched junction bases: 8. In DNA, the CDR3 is TGTGCCAGCAGCTCCAGACAGGGTTCAGATGGCTACACCTTC. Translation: CASSSRQGSDGYTF.

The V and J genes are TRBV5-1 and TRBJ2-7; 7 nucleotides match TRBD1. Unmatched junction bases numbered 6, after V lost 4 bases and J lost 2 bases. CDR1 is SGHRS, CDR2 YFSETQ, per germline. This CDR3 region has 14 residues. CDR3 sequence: CASSPGDSPYEQYF. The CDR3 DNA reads TGCGCCAGCAGCCCAGGGGACAGCCCCTACGAGCAGTACTTC.